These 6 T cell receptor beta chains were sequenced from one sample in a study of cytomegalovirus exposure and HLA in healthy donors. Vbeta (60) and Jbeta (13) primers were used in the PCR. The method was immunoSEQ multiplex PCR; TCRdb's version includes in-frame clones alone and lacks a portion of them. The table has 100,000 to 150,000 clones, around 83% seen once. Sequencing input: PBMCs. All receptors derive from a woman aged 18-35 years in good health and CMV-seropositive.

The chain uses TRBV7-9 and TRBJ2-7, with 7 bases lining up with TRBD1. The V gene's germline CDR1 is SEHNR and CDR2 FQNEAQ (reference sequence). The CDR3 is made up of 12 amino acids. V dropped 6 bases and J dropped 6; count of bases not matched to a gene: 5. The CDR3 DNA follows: TGTGCCAGCAGGTCGACAGGGACCGAGCAGTACTTC. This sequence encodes CASRSTGTEQYF.

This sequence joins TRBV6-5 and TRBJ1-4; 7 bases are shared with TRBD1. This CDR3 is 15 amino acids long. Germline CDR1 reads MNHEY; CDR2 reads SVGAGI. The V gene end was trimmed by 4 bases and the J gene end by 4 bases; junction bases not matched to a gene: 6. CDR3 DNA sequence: TGTGCCAGCAGTTCCAGACAGGGAATTAATGAAAAACTGTTTTTT. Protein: CASSSRQGINEKLFF.

In nucleotides, the CDR3 is TGTGCCAGCAGTGAAGGGCCAGGGAACGGAAACACCATATATTTT. Encoded protein: CASSEGPGNGNTIYF. The chain carries TRBV6-1 and TRBJ1-3; TRBD1 is a possible D gene (5 bases). The CDR3 is 15 residues long. Per the germline V gene, CDR1 is MNHNS and CDR2 is SASEGT. Trimming stripped 1 base from V and 4 bases from J, with 11 bases between.

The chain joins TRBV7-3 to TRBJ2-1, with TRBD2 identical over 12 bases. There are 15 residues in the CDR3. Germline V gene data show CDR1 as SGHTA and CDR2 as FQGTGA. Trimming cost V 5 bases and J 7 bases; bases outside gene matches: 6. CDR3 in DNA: TGTGCCAGCAGCCTCGCTAGCGGGGGGGTTAATGAGCAGTTCTTC. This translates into CASSLASGGVNEQFF.

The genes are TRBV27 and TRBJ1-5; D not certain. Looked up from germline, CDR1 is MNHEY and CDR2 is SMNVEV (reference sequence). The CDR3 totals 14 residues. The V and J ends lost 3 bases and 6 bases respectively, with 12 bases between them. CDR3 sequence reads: CASSFGVGGQPQHF. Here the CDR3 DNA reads TGTGCCAGCAGTTTCGGGGTGGGAGGTCAGCCCCAGCATTTT.

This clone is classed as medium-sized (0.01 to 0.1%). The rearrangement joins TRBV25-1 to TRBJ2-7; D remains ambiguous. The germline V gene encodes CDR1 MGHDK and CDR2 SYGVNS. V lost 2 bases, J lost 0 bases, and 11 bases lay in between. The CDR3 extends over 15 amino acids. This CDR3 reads CASSEDRVSSYEQYF. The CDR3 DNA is TGTGCCAGCAGTGAAGACCGGGTTAGCTCCTACGAGCAGTACTTC.